Given below is one TCR beta chain in context. Its antigen is not identified. Each HIV participant was treated in the United States. The data originate from a study of long-term antiretroviral therapy in people with HIV. Trimming left V 4 bases short and J 2 bases short, with 15 bases between. CDR3 size: 16 residues. Germline V CDR1 and CDR2: SGDLS, YYNGEE. It was version v3.0 of the immunoSEQ assay that was run at survey level. Generated by immunoSEQ multiplex PCR, the TCRdb table keeps only in-frame clones and is missing some. The sample has tens of thousands of clones, 80% to 95% seen once. Study results and limitations: Repertoire composition at all time points was dominated by clones that had expanded before ART.

The chain combines TRBV9 with TRBJ2-2; D might be TRBD1 or TRBD2, each matching 6 bases. This specimen consisted of unsorted PBMCs, obtained 4.4 years after starting antiretroviral therapy. The sequence came from a woman in her forties or fifties with HIV. The CDR3 DNA sequence: TGTGCCAGCAGCCCGCCCGGGGGCCGTAACACCGGGGAGCTGTTTTTT. This encodes CASSPPGGRNTGELFF.